The 13 T cell receptor beta chains presented below share a single source sample, sequenced in a study of blood T cell repertoires in COVID-19. TCRdb's table, derived via immunoSEQ multiplex PCR, lists solely in-frame clones and lacks some. The sample lists about 290,000 clones, around 85% occurring once. Sequencing was carried out using peripheral blood. The receptors come from a woman in her forties or fifties with active or convalescent COVID-19.

The chain combines TRBV7-2 with TRBJ1-1; the D gene is possibly TRBD1 (5 bases). Germline loops: CDR1 SGHTA, CDR2 FQGNSA. The CDR3 runs 12 residues. Trimming stripped 7 bases from V and 7 bases from J, with 13 bases between. DNA for the CDR3: TGTGCCAGCACCCCCGACAGTCGTGAAGCTTTCTTT. Its translation is CASTPDSREAFF.

Comments on this clone: Other DNA variants within this sample encode the same CDR3. The chain has TRBV5-1 and TRBJ1-4, with 7 bases identical to TRBD1. Per the germline V gene, CDR1 is SGHRS and CDR2 is YFSETQ. Losses at the gene ends were 0 bases for V and 8 bases for J; bases not matched to a gene: 4. The CDR3 length is 14 residues. This CDR3 reads CASSLEGAREKLFF. The CDR3 DNA sequence: TGCGCCAGCAGCTTGGAGGGGGCGAGGGAAAAACTGTTTTTT.

The chain has TRBV11-3 and TRBJ1-1; D not resolved. Trimming pared 4 bases from V and 4 bases from J, leaving 10 bases between. Germline assignment: CDR1 SGHNT and CDR2 YENEEA. CDR3 length: 13 residues. The CDR3 protein is CASSSRSSTEAFF. CDR3 nucleotide sequence: TGTGCCAGCAGCTCCAGGTCGAGCACTGAAGCTTTCTTT.

Only one count was recorded for this clone. The genes are TRBV19 and TRBJ1-1; D possibly corresponds to TRBD1 (5 bases). Looked up from germline, CDR1 is LNHDA and CDR2 is SQIVND (reference sequence). V was clipped by 7 bases and J by 5 bases, with 17 bases between them. This CDR3 is 14 amino acids long. CDR3 sequence: CASKGRVEGTEAFF. In DNA, the CDR3 is TGTGCCAGTAAGGGCAGGGTCGAAGGTACTGAAGCTTTCTTT.

The rearrangement joins TRBV6-6 to TRBJ1-2, with unresolved D. CDR1 and CDR2 (germline): MNHNY, SVGAGI (reference sequence). Between the trimmed V and J ends, which lost 8 bases and 2 bases, there was a span of 6 bases. The CDR3 has 11 residues. CDR3 nucleotides: TGTGCCAGCCTTGGCAACTATGGCTACACCTTC. Its protein is CASLGNYGYTF.

V gene TRBV4-1 combines with J gene TRBJ1-2; 9 nucleotides match TRBD1. This CDR3 comprises 16 residues. Germline CDR1 is MGHRA and CDR2 is YSYEKL. Trimming at V came to 0 bases and at J to 4 bases, leaving 6 bases not matched to a gene. The CDR3 DNA sequence: TGCGCCAGCAGCCAAGATGGGACAGGGATTATCTATGGCTACACCTTC. Translated: CASSQDGTGIIYGYTF.

The chain couples TRBV19 to TRBJ1-1; D is possibly TRBD1 (6 bases). The CDR3 spans 14 residues. In germline, CDR1 is LNHDA, CDR2 SQIVND (reference sequence). Trimming left V 7 bases short and J 3 bases short, with 15 bases between. The DNA of the CDR3 is TGTGCCAGTAAGCTAACAGGGCGGGACACTGAAGCTTTCTTT. The encoded protein is CASKLTGRDTEAFF.

The chain's CDR3 is CASSATGGTEAFF. CDR3 nucleotides: TGTGCCAGCAGTGCGACGGGTGGCACTGAAGCTTTCTTT. J is TRBJ1-1 and V is TRBV2; D is unclear. Trimming cost V 4 bases and J 4 bases, with 10 bases left between them. The CDR3 is 13 amino acids. Germline lookup yields CDR1 SNHLY and CDR2 FYNNEI.

The chain combines TRBV3-1 (or the pseudogene TRBV3-2) with TRBJ1-1, with unresolved D. Germline values: CDR1 LGHDT, CDR2 YNNKEL (reference sequence). V was shortened by 1 base and J by 10 bases, with 16 bases between the two germline ends. The CDR3 runs to 14 residues. The CDR3 is CASSQGPIGGRAFF. The CDR3 DNA reads TGTGCCAGCAGCCAAGGGCCCATTGGAGGCCGAGCTTTCTTT.

The gene calls are TRBV27 and TRBJ1-5, with 7 bases aligning to TRBD1. CDR3 size: 15 residues. J lost 5 bases, V lost 2 bases, and 6 bases had no gene match. The germline V gene has CDR1 MNHEY and CDR2 SMNVEV (reference sequence). CDR3 residues: CASSLDGQDDQPQHF. CDR3 nucleotides: TGTGCCAGCAGTTTAGATGGACAGGACGATCAGCCCCAGCATTTT.

The chain couples TRBV5-8 to TRBJ1-1; 8 nucleotides align to TRBD1. V shed 4 bases, J shed 5 bases, and the junction held 7 bases outside the gene matches. The CDR3 has 14 residues. CDR1 SGHTS and CDR2 YDEGEE come from the germline V gene. The CDR3 reads CASSIRGLGTEAFF. CDR3 DNA: TGTGCCAGCAGCATCAGGGGGCTAGGAACTGAAGCTTTCTTT.

This chain links TRBV6-5 with TRBJ1-2, with D unclear. Germline CDR1 reads MNHEY; CDR2 reads SVGAGI. The CDR3 has 13 amino acids. V lost 7 bases and J 4 bases, leaving 13 bases between the germline ends. This CDR3 reads CASKEAGSYGYTF. In DNA form, the CDR3 reads TGTGCCAGCAAGGAGGCGGGGAGCTATGGCTACACCTTC.

V gene TRBV6-5 combines with J gene TRBJ1-1, with D maybe TRBD1 (5 bases). This CDR3 contains 14 residues. Looked up from germline, CDR1 is MNHEY and CDR2 is SVGAGI. Deletions cut 6 bases from V and 2 bases from J, with 13 bases between. The DNA for the CDR3 is TGTGCCAGCAGGCCGCGGGGGGGAAACACTGAAGCTTTCTTT. This encodes CASRPRGGNTEAFF.